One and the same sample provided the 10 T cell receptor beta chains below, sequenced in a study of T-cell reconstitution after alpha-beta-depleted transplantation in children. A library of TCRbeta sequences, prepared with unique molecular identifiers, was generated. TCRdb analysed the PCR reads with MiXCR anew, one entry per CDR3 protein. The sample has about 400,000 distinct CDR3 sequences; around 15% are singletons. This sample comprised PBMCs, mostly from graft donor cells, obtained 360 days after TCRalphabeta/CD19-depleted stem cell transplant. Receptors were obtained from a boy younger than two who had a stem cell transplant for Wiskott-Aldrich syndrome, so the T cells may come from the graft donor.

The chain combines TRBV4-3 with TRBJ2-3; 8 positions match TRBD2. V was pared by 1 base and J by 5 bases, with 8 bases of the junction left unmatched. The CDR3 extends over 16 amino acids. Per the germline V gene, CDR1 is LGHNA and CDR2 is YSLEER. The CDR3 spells CASSQGLAGLLDTQYF. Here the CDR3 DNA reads TGCGCCAGCAGCCAAGGGCTAGCGGGCCTATTAGATACGCAGTATTTT.

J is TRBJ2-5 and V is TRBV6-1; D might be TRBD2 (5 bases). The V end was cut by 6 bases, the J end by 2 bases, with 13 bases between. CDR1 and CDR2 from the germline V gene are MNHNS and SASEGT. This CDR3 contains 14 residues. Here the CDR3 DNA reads TGTGCCAGCAGGGAGGACTGGTTACAAGAGACCCAGTACTTC. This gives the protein CASREDWLQETQYF.

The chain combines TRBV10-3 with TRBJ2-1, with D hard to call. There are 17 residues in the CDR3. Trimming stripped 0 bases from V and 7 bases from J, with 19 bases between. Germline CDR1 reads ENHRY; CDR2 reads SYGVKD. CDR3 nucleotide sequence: TGTGCCATCAGTGAGTCGTGGCGAGCGACAAAAGCAAATGAGCAGTTCTTC. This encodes CAISESWRATKANEQFF.

CDR3 amino acids: CASSLAGTTHEQFF. The DNA for the CDR3 is TGTGCCAGCAGTTTAGCAGGGACAACCCATGAGCAGTTCTTC. The chain links TRBV12-3 or TRBV12-4 to TRBJ2-1, with TRBD1 as a possible D gene (6 bases). The V end lost 0 bases, the J end lost 8 bases, and 11 bases lay between the germline ends. The CDR3 has 14 amino acids.

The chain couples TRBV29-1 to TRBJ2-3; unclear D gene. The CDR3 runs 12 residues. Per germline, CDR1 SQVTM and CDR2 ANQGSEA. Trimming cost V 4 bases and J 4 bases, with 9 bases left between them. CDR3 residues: CSVGRPPDTQYF. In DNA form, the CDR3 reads TGCAGCGTTGGGCGGCCTCCAGATACGCAGTATTTT.

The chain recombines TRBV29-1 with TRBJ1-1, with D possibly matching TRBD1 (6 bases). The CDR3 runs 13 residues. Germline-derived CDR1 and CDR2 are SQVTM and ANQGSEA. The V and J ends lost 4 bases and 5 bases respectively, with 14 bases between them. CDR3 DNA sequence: TGCAGCGTTGGTACAGGGTGGCGGACTGAAGCTTTCTTT. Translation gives CSVGTGWRTEAFF.

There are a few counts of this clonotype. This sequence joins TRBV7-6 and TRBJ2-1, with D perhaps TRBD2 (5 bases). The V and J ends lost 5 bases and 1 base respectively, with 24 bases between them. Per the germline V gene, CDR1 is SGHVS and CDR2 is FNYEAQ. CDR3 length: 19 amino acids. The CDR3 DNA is TGTGCCAGCAGCCCTCAATCCCCATACGGGGAACTGTCCTACAATGAGCAGTTCTTC. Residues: CASSPQSPYGELSYNEQFF.

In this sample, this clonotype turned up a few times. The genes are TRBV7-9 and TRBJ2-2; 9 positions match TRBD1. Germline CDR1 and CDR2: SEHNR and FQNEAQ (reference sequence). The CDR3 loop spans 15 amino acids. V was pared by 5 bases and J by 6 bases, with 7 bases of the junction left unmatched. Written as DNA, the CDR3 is TGTGCCAGCAGCATAACCGGGACAGGGCCCGGGGAGCTGTTTTTT. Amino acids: CASSITGTGPGELFF. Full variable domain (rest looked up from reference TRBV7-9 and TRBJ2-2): DTGVSQNPRHKITKRGQNVTFRCDPISEHNRLYWYRQTLGQGPEFLTYFQNEAQLEKSRLLSDRFSAERPKGSFSTLEIQRTEQGDSAMYLCASSITGTGPGELFFGEGSRLTVL.

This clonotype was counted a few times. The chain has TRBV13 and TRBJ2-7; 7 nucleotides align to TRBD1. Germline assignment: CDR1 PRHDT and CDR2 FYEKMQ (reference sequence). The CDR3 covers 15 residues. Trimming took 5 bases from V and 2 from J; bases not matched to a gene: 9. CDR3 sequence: CASSTPGQHTYEQYF. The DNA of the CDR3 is TGTGCCAGCAGCACACCGGGACAGCACACCTACGAGCAGTACTTC.

The CDR3 DNA follows: TGCAGTGCTAGACAAGGACTAGATACGCAGTATTTT. Protein product: CSARQGLDTQYF. The genes are TRBV20-1 and TRBJ2-3; weak D call: TRBD2 (5 bases). Trimming shortened V by 2 bases and J by 5 bases, and 8 bases separated the two germline ends. The CDR3 consists of 12 residues. Germline V gives CDR1 DFQATT, CDR2 SNEGSKA (reference sequence).